Presented here are 8 T cell receptor beta chains from one specimen sequenced in a study of prognosis after radiotherapy for stage I lung cancer. Two-round multiplex PCR, the amplification method, yielded TCR beta CDR3 from genomic DNA. During first-round PCR, primers specific to each TRBV and TRBJ gene were used. In TCRdb, the multiplex PCR reads were re-called with MiXCR into one record per CDR3 protein. The data contain fewer than 30,000 distinct CDR3 sequences, 40% to 55% of them singletons. The starting material was PBMCs, obtained before or after stereotactic body radiation therapy (not recorded which). The receptor set was obtained from a donor over 45 with non-small cell lung cancer.

The chain employs TRBV19 and TRBJ1-1; D call uncertain. The CDR3 covers 12 residues. Looked up from germline, CDR1 is LNHDA and CDR2 is SQIVND (reference sequence). The ends were cut back, 10 bases at V and 4 bases at J, with 13 bases in the middle. The CDR3: CATRAGITEAFF. DNA for the CDR3: TGTGCCACCCGGGCGGGGATCACTGAAGCTTTCTTT. Using reference TRBV19 and TRBJ1-1 for the parts outside the CDR3, the full variable domain is DGGITQSPKYLFRKEGQNVTLSCEQNLNHDAMYWYRQDPGQGLRLIYYSQIVNDFQKGDIAEGYSVSREKKESFPLTVTSAQKNPTAFYLCATRAGITEAFFGQGTRLTVV.

There are many counts of this clonotype. The rearrangement links TRBV18 to TRBJ1-1; 11 bases fit TRBD1. The trim removed 8 bases at V and 5 bases at J, leaving 10 bases unmatched. CDR3 length equals 15 residues. From germline, CDR1 is KGHSH and CDR2 LQKENI. The CDR3 reads CASHRTGGSWTEAFF. The CDR3, as DNA: TGTGCCAGCCACAGGACAGGGGGCTCGTGGACTGAAGCTTTCTTT.

V usage is TRBV9 and J usage is TRBJ1-3; tentatively, D is TRBD1 (5 bases). Between the trimmed V and J ends, which lost 2 bases and 0 bases, there was a span of 9 bases. Germline V gene sequence: CDR1 SGDLS, CDR2 YYNGEE. This CDR3 contains 15 residues. CDR3 bases: TGTGCCAGCAGCGTTGATGGGGGCTCTGGAAACACCATATATTTT. It yields the protein CASSVDGGSGNTIYF.

Regarding this clonotype: Given a far larger clone just one base away, this is likely a sequencing read error. The chain has TRBV7-9 and TRBJ2-2; perhaps TRBD2 as D (5 bases). The CDR3 is made up of 17 amino acids. In germline, CDR1 is SEHNR, CDR2 FQNEAQ (reference sequence). Trimming pared 7 bases from V and 9 bases from J, leaving 27 bases between. CDR3 in DNA: TGTGCCAGCATCGCACGTCGGGGAGTCGGTTTGGAAAGGGAGCTGTTTTTT. Translating it yields CASIARRGVGLERELFF.

The CDR3 is CASSLGLAFPDTQYF. In DNA, the CDR3 is TGTGCCAGCAGCTTGGGACTAGCGTTCCCAGATACGCAGTATTTT. The gene calls are TRBV7-2 and TRBJ2-3, with 10 bases matching TRBD2. This CDR3 comprises 15 residues. Germline-derived CDR1 and CDR2 are SGHTA and FQGNSA. V lost 3 bases and J lost 4; bases outside the gene matches: 4.

Note on this clonotype: An end of the junction does not agree with germline; a read error may underlie this. CDR3 residues: CASSYSAGAGGTHYF. The CDR3 DNA sequence: TGTGCCAGCAGTTACTCAGCGGGGGCGGGGGGGACCCATTACTTC. The chain is built from TRBV6-5 and TRBJ2-5; TRBD2 matches at 9 bases. There are 15 residues in the CDR3. Germline V gene lookup returns CDR1 MNHEY and CDR2 SVGAGI.

This clonotype has ten or more counts. The rearrangement links TRBV20-1 to TRBJ2-7, with D possibly being TRBD1 or TRBD2 (5 bases each). With 8 bases removed from V and 1 base from J, the gap between germline ends came to 15 bases. The CDR3 covers 13 residues. Germline CDR1 DFQATT, CDR2 SNEGSKA (reference sequence). The CDR3 loop is CSTGTRNSYEQYF. In nucleotides, the CDR3 is TGCAGTACCGGGACGAGGAATTCCTACGAGCAGTACTTC.

Notes on this clonotype: As the CDR3 is not closed by the conserved phenylalanine or tryptophan, this likely results from a read error. The limits of the CDR3 on the DNA are not certain, so only TCRdb's listed CDR3 is given. The chain couples TRBV11-2 to TRBJ2-7. Germline values: CDR1 SGHAT, CDR2 FQNNGV. Including both end residues, the CDR3 is 9 amino acids long. CDR3 sequence reads: CASSLDSPT.